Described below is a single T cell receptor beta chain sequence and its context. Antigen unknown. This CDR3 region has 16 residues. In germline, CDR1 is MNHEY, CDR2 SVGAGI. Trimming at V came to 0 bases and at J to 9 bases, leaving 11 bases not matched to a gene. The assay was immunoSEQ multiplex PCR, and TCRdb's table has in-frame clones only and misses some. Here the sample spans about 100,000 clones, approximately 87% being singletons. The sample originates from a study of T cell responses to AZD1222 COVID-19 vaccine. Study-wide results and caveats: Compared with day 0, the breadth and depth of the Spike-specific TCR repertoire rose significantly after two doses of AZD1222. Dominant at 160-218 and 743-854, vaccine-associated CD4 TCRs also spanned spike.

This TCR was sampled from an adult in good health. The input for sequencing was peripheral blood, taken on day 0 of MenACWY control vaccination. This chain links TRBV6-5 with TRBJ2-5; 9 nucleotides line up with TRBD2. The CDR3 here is CASSYSTPSGAMAQYF. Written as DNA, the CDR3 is TGTGCCAGCAGTTACTCCACTCCTAGCGGGGCTATGGCCCAGTACTTC.